These 16 T cell receptor beta chains were all obtained from the same sample, sequenced in a study of circulating and synovial CD4+ cells in juvenile arthritis. Some clones are missing from TCRdb's copy, which holds only in-frame ones; the method was immunoSEQ multiplex PCR. The sample holds around 3,600 clones, roughly 76% seen once. Sequencing input: CD4+ T cells from synovial fluid. Source of these receptors: a human donor with juvenile idiopathic arthritis.

The rearrangement joins TRBV5-1 to TRBJ1-6; no firm D call. The germline gives CDR1 SGHRS, CDR2 YFSETQ. V lost 2 bases and J lost 0, with 12 bases in between. The CDR3 consists of 17 residues. CDR3 sequence: CASSLSERSSYNSPLHF. The CDR3 DNA reads TGCGCCAGCAGCTTATCTGAGAGGAGCTCCTATAATTCACCCCTCCACTTT.

This clone came up a few times. J is TRBJ2-7 and V is TRBV25-1, with D possibly TRBD1 on 6 matching bases. The CDR3 runs 14 residues. Germline lookup yields CDR1 MGHDK and CDR2 SYGVNS. V lost 2 bases and J lost 3, with 11 bases in between. CDR3 sequence reads: CASSERTVGYEQYF. In nucleotides, the CDR3 is TGTGCCAGCAGTGAACGGACAGTCGGCTACGAGCAGTACTTC.

V gene TRBV7-3 combines with J gene TRBJ2-2, with 7 bases that match TRBD2. The junction had 5 bases not matched to a gene; V was cut back by 0 bases and J by 4 bases. CDR3 length: 16 residues. CDR1 SGHTA and CDR2 FQGTGA come from the germline V gene. The CDR3 protein is CASSLTPASGTGELFF. The CDR3 DNA sequence: TGTGCCAGCAGCTTAACCCCCGCTAGCGGCACCGGGGAGCTGTTTTTT. Full variable domain (outside the CDR3, taken from reference TRBV7-3 and TRBJ2-2): GAGVSQTPSNKVTEKGKYVELRCDPISGHTALYWYRQSLGQGPEFLIYFQGTGAADDSGLPNDRFFAVRPEGSVSTLKIQRTERGDSAVYLCASSLTPASGTGELFFGEGSRLTVL.

This sequence joins TRBV10-2 and TRBJ2-3, with TRBD1 matching 9 bases. V lost 7 bases, J lost 0 bases, and 5 bases stayed unmatched. Germline loops: CDR1 WSHSY, CDR2 SAAADI. The CDR3 totals 15 residues. The CDR3 loop reads CASILTGGSTDTQYF. CDR3 sequence (DNA): TGCGCCAGCATCCTGACAGGGGGGAGCACAGATACGCAGTATTTT.

This clone was counted only a few times. The chain couples TRBV14 to TRBJ2-1; TRBD2 aligns across 11 bases. CDR3 length: 15 residues. Germline V gene data show CDR1 as SGHDN and CDR2 as FVKESK. With 4 bases clipped from V and 11 bases from J, the junction kept 10 bases outside the gene matches. CDR3 sequence: CASSPLSSGGYQQFF. The CDR3 DNA is TGTGCCAGCAGCCCCCTATCTAGCGGGGGGTATCAGCAGTTCTTC. The variable domain in full, completed from reference TRBV14 and TRBJ2-1, reads EAGVTQFPSHSVIEKGQTVTLRCDPISGHDNLYWYRRVMGKEIKFLLHFVKESKQDESGMPNNRFLAERTGGTYSTLKVQPAELEDSGVYFCASSPLSSGGYQQFFGPGTRLTVL.

This chain links TRBV5-6 with TRBJ2-7, with 9 nucleotides matching TRBD1. This CDR3 has 14 amino acids. Germline values: CDR1 SGHDT, CDR2 YYEEEE. Unmatched junction bases numbered 5, after V lost 4 bases and J lost 3 bases. The CDR3 here is CASSRRDRDYEQYF. In DNA, the CDR3 is TGTGCCAGCAGCCGCCGGGACAGGGACTACGAGCAGTACTTC.

This clone was picked up a small number of times. V is TRBV14 and J is TRBJ2-1, with 9 bases identical to TRBD1. V shed 1 base and J 4 bases; nucleotides not matched to a gene: 11. Germline lookup yields CDR1 SGHDN and CDR2 FVKESK. The CDR3 has 18 residues. The CDR3 DNA sequence: TGTGCCAGCAGCCAAGGCTTGGGGACAGGGCTACAATACAATGAGCAGTTCTTC. It translates to CASSQGLGTGLQYNEQFF.

The rearrangement joins TRBV5-6 to TRBJ2-3, with D unresolved. Germline V CDR1 and CDR2: SGHDT, YYEEEE. The CDR3 has 13 residues. V was pared by 3 bases and J by 2 bases, with 7 bases between. The CDR3 loop reads CASSYYSTDTQYF. The DNA of the CDR3 is TGTGCCAGCAGCTATTACTCCACAGATACGCAGTATTTT.

CDR3 residues: CASSRDSGGPYNEQFF. Written as DNA, the CDR3 is TGTGCCAGCAGCCGGGACTCAGGGGGGCCCTACAATGAGCAGTTCTTC. The chain combines TRBV7-9 with TRBJ2-1, with D possibly matching TRBD1 (7 bases). Trimming pared 5 bases from V and 2 bases from J, leaving 16 bases between. Germline V gives CDR1 SEHNR, CDR2 FQNEAQ (reference sequence). CDR3 length equals 16 residues.

The V and J genes are TRBV28 and TRBJ2-1; 7 positions match TRBD2. V gave up 3 bases and J gave up 0 bases; unmatched junction bases: 5. This CDR3 region has 16 residues. The germline gives CDR1 MDHEN, CDR2 SYDVKM. The DNA of the CDR3 is TGTGCCAGCAGTTTCGCCGGGGGGAGCTCCTACAATGAGCAGTTCTTC. Encoded protein: CASSFAGGSSYNEQFF.

This chain connects TRBV14 to TRBJ2-1, with D possibly being TRBD1 (5 bases). The CDR3 loop spans 15 amino acids. V was pared by 1 base and J by 5 bases, with 12 bases between. Germline-derived CDR1 and CDR2 are SGHDN and FVKESK. The CDR3 protein is CASSQARQSNNEQFF. CDR3 DNA: TGTGCCAGCAGCCAAGCTCGACAGTCGAACAATGAGCAGTTCTTC. Looking up the rest from reference TRBV14 and TRBJ2-1 gives the full variable domain: EAGVTQFPSHSVIEKGQTVTLRCDPISGHDNLYWYRRVMGKEIKFLLHFVKESKQDESGMPNNRFLAERTGGTYSTLKVQPAELEDSGVYFCASSQARQSNNEQFFGPGTRLTVL.

This clone came up once. V usage is TRBV20-1 and J usage is TRBJ1-2; D is unclear. The CDR3 is 11 amino acids. Germline loops: CDR1 DFQATT, CDR2 SNEGSKA (reference sequence). V was clipped by 2 bases and J by 7 bases, with 8 bases between them. The CDR3 is CSARPFSGYTF. CDR3 bases: TGCAGTGCTAGACCCTTCTCTGGCTACACCTTC.

The chain employs TRBV29-1 and TRBJ1-2; tentative D call: TRBD1 (5 bases). V dropped 1 base and J dropped 4 bases, with 13 bases sitting between them. CDR1 is SQVTM and CDR2 is ANQGSEA in the germline V gene. The length of the CDR3 is 14 residues. The CDR3 loop reads CSVEAPAGFYGYTF. CDR3 DNA: TGCAGCGTTGAAGCTCCGGCAGGGTTCTATGGCTACACCTTC.

The chain couples TRBV30 to TRBJ2-1, with 10 bases that match TRBD2. Trimming at V came to 0 bases and at J to 5 bases, leaving 13 bases not matched to a gene. Germline loops: CDR1 GTSNPN, CDR2 SVGIG (reference sequence). This CDR3 comprises 18 residues. The CDR3 sequence is CAWSVLGVSGGPDNEQFF. CDR3 in DNA: TGTGCCTGGAGTGTACTAGGGGTTAGCGGGGGGCCCGACAATGAGCAGTTCTTC.

The sample holds a few counts of this clone. The chain combines TRBV11-2 with TRBJ1-5; D not certain. This CDR3 spans 15 amino acids. The V gene's germline CDR1 is SGHAT and CDR2 FQNNGV. V lost 0 bases and J 5 bases, leaving 11 bases between the germline ends. CDR3 amino acids: CASSLDGGNHQPQHF. The CDR3 coding sequence is TGTGCCAGCAGCTTAGATGGAGGGAACCATCAGCCCCAGCATTTT.

The chain combines TRBV6-6 with TRBJ1-1; 7 bases agree with TRBD1. The germline gives CDR1 MNHNY, CDR2 SVGAGI (reference sequence). The CDR3 runs to 14 residues. The ends lost 0 bases at V and 4 bases at J; junction bases unmatched: 2. CDR3 protein: CASSYSDRATEAFF. The CDR3 bases are TGTGCCAGCAGTTACTCCGACAGGGCCACTGAAGCTTTCTTT.